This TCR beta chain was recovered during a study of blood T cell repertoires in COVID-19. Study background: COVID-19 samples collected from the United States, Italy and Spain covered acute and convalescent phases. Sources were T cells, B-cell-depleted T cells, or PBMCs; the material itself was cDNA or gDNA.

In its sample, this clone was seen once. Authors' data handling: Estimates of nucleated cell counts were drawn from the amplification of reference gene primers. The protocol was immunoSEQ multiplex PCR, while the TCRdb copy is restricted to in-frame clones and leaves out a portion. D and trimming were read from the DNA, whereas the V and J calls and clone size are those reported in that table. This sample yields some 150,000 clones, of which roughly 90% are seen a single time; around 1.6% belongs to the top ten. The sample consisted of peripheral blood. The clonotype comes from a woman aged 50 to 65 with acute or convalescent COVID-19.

The CDR3 loop reads CASSPSGQGSSGYTF. In DNA form, the CDR3 reads TGTGCCAGCAGCCCCTCGGGACAGGGAAGTTCGGGCTACACCTTC. The gene calls are TRBV7-9 and TRBJ1-2; TRBD1 matches 9 bases. CDR1 SEHNR and CDR2 FQNEAQ come from the germline V gene (reference sequence). CDR3 length: 15 amino acids. V was clipped by 5 bases and J by 8 bases; unmatched bases: 12.